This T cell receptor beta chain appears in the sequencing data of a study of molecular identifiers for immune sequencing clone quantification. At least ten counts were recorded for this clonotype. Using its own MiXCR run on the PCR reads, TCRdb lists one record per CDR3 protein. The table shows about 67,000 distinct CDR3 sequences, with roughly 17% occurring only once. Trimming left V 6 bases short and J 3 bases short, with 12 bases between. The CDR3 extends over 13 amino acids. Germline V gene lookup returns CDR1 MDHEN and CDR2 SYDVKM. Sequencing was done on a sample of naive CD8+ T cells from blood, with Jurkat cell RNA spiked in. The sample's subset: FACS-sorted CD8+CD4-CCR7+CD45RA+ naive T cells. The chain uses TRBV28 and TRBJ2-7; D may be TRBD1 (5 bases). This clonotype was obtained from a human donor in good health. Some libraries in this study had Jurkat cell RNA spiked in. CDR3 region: CASRPRQIYEQYF. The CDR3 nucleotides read TGTGCCAGCAGGCCTCGACAGATCTACGAGCAGTACTTC.